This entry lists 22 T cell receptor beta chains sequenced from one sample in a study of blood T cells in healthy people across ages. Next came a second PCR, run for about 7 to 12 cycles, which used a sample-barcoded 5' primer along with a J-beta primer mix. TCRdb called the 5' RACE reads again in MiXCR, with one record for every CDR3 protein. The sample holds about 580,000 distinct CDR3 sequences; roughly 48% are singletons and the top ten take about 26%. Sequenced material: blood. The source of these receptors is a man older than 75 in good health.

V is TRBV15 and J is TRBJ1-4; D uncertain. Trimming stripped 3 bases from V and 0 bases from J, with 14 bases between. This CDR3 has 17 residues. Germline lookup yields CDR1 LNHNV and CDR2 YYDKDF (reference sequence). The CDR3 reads CATSRQGGEATNEKLFF. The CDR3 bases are TGTGCCACCAGCAGGCAAGGCGGGGAGGCAACTAATGAAAAACTGTTTTTT. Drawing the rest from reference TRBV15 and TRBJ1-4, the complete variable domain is DAMVIQNPRYQVTQFGKPVTLSCSQTLNHNVMYWYQQKSSQAPKLLFHYYDKDFNNEADTPDNFQSRRPNTSFCFLDIRSPGLGDTAMYLCATSRQGGEATNEKLFFGSGTQLSVL.

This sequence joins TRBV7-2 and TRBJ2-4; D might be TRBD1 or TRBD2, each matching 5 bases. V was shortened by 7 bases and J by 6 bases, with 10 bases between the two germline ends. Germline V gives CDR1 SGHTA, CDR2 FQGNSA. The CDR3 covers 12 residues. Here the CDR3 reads CASNGARNIQYF. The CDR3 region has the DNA TGTGCCAGCAACGGGGCGCGAAACATTCAGTACTTC.

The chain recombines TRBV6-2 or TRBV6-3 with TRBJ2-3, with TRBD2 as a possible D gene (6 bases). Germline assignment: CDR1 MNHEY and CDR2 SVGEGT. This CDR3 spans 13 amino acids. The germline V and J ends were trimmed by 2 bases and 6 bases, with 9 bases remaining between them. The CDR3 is CASSYGGMDTQYF. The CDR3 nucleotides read TGTGCCAGCAGTTACGGGGGGATGGATACGCAGTATTTT.

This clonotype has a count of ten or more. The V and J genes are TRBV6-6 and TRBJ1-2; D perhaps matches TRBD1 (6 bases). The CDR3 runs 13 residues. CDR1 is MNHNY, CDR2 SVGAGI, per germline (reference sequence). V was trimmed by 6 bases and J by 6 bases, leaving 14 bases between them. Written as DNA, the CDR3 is TGTGCCAGCAGACCACAGGGAACGGATGGCTACACCTTC. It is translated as CASRPQGTDGYTF.

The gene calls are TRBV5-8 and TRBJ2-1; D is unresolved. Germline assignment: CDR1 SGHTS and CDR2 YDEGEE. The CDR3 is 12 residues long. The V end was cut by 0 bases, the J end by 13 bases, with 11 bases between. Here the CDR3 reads CASSLDQETQFF. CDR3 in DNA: TGTGCCAGCAGCTTGGATCAAGAGACCCAGTTCTTC.

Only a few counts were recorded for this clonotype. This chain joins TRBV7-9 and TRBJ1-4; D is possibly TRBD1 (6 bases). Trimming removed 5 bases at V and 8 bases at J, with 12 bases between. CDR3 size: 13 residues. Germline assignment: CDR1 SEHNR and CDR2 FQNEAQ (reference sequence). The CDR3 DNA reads TGTGCCAGCAGCCGCCGGGACAACGAAAAACTGTTTTTT. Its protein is CASSRRDNEKLFF.

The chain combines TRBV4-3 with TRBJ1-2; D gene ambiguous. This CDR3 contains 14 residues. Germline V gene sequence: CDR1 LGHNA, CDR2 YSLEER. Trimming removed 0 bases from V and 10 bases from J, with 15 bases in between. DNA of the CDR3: TGCGCCAGCAGCCAAGATGGGCTGGGTGGGGACTACACCTTC. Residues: CASSQDGLGGDYTF.

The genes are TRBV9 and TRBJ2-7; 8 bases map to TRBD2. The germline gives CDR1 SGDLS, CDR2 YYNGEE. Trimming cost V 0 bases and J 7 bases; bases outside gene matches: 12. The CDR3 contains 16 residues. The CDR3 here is CASSVDPGGSYNEQYF. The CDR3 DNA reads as TGTGCCAGCAGCGTAGATCCGGGGGGGTCCTACAATGAGCAGTACTTC.

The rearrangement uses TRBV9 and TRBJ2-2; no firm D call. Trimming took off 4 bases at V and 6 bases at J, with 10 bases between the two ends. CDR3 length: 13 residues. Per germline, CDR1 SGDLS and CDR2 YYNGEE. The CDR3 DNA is TGTGCCAGCAGCCCCACCAGCGCCGGGGAGCTGTTTTTT. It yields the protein CASSPTSAGELFF.

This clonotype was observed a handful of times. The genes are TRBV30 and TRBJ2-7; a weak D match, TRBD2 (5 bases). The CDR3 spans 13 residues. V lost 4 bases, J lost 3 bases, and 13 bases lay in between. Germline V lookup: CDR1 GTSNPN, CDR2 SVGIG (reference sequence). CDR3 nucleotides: TGTGCCTGGACGGGGAGAAGGTTCTACGAGCAGTACTTC. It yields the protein CAWTGRRFYEQYF.

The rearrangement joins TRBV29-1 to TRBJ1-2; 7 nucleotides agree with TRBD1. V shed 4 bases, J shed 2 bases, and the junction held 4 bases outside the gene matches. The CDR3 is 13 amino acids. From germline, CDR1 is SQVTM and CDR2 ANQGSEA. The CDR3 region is CSVVPGGNYGYTF. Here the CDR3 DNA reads TGCAGCGTTGTGCCAGGGGGAAACTATGGCTACACCTTC.

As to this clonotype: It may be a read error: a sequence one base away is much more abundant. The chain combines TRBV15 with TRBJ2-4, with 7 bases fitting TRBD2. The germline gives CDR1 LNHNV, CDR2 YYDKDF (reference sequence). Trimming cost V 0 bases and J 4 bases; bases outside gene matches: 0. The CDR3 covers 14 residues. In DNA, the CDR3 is TGTGCCACCAGCAGAGAGGGGGGGAAAAACATTCAGTACTTC. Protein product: CATSREGGKNIQYF.

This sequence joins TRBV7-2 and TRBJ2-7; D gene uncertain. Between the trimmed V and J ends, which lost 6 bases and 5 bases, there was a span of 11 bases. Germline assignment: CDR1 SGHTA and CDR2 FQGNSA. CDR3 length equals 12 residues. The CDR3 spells CASRLDGNEQYF. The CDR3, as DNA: TGTGCCAGCAGACTGGACGGAAACGAGCAGTACTTC. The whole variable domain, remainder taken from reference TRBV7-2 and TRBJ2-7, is GAGVSQSPSNKVTEKGKDVELRCDPISGHTALYWYRQSLGQGLEFLIYFQGNSAPDKSGLPSDRFSAERTGGSVSTLTIQRTQQEDSAVYLCASRLDGNEQYFGPGTRLTVT.

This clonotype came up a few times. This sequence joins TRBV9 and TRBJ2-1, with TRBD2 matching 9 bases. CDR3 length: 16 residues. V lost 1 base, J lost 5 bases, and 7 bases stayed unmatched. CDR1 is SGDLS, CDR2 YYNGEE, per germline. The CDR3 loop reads CASSVMRAGGDNEQFF. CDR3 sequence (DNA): TGTGCCAGCAGCGTAATGAGAGCGGGGGGTGACAATGAGCAGTTCTTC.

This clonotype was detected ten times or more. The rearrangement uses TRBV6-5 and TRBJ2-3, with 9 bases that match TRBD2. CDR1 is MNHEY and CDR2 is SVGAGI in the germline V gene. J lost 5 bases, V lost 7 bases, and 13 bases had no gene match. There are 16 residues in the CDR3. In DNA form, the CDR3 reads TGTGCCAGCACCCAATGGTCTAGCGGGAAGAAAGATACGCAGTATTTT. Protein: CASTQWSSGKKDTQYF.

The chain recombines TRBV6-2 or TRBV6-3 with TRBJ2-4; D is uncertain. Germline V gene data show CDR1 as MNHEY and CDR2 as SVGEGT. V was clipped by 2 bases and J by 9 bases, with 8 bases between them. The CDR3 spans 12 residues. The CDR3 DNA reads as TGTGCCAGCAGTTACCTAGTTGGCATTCAGTACTTC. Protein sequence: CASSYLVGIQYF.

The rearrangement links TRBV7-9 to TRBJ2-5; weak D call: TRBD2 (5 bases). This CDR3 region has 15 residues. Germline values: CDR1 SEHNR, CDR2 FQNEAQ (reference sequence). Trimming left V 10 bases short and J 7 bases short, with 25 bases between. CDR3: CATKPFEVSGLTQYF. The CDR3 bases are TGTGCCACAAAACCATTCGAGGTCTCGGGGTTGACCCAGTACTTC.

The CDR3: CASSSTTGRTDTQYF. In DNA form, the CDR3 reads TGCGCCAGCAGCTCCACGACCGGCCGCACAGATACGCAGTATTTT. The chain is built from TRBV5-1 and TRBJ2-3; the D is unclear. In germline, CDR1 is SGHRS, CDR2 YFSETQ. CDR3 size: 15 residues. V was clipped by 3 bases and J by 1 base, with 12 bases between them.

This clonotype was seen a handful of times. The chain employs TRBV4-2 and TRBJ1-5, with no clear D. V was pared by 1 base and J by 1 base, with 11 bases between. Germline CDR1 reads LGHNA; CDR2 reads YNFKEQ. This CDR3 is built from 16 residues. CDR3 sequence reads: CASSQVIRGSNQPQHF. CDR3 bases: TGTGCCAGCAGCCAAGTAATACGGGGAAGCAATCAGCCCCAGCATTTT.

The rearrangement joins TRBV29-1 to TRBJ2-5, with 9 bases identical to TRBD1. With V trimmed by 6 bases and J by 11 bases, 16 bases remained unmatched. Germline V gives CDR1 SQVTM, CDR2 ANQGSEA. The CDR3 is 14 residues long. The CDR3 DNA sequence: TGCAGCGTCAATACAGGGGGCAGATACAATGAGCAGTACTTC. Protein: CSVNTGGRYNEQYF. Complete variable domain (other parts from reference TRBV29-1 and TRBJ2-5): SAVISQKPSRDICQRGTSLTIQCQVDSQVTMMFWYRQQPGQSLTLIATANQGSEATYESGFVIDKFPISRPNLTFSTLTVSNMSPEDSSIYLCSVNTGGRYNEQYFGPGTRLLVL.

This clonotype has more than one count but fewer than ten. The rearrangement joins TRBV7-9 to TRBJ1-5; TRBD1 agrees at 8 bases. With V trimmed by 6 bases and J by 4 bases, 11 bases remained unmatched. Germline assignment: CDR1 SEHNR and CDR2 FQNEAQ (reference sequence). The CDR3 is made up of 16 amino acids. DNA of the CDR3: TGTGCCAGCAGGTCGACCGGGACAGGCGGAAATCAGCCCCAGCATTTT. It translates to CASRSTGTGGNQPQHF.

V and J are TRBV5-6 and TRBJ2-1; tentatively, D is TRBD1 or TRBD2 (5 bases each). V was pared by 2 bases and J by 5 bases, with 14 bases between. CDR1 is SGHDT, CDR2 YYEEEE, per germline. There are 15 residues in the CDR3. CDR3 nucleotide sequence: TGTGCCAGCAGCTTCGAGGGGCGCTCAAACAATGAGCAGTTCTTC. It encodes CASSFEGRSNNEQFF. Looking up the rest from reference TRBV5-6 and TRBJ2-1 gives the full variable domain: DAGVTQSPTHLIKTRGQQVTLRCSPKSGHDTVSWYQQALGQGPQFIFQYYEEEERQRGNFPDRFSGHQFPNYSSELNVNALLLGDSALYLCASSFEGRSNNEQFFGPGTRLTVL.